The sample holds a few counts of the clone carrying this T cell receptor (beta chain). The target antigen is unknown. The data derive from a study of T-cell memory formation after mild COVID-19. Study-wide findings and caveats: Contracting CD4+ clones sat mainly in CM and EM; CD8+ in EMRA. Pre-infection memory carried some responding clones, suggesting that cross-reactive memory joined. A balance of CD4 and CD8 characterized clones contracting day 15 to 85, whereas later expanders leaned CD4+.

V dropped 10 bases and J dropped 11 bases, with 21 bases sitting between them. CDR3 size: 13 residues. Germline loops: CDR1 SGHTA, CDR2 FQGNSA. TCRdb reprocessed the 5' RACE reads via MiXCR and lists one record per CDR3 protein. The data contain 250,000 to 400,000 distinct CDR3 sequences, more than 13% of them singletons. The receptor was derived from a man aged 18 to 29 who had mild COVID-19 (a few samples of this study predate the infection). Cell type and time point are not known. The sample was PBMCs or a T cell subset sorted from them (not recorded which). V gene TRBV7-2 combines with J gene TRBJ1-5; no firm D call. DNA of the CDR3: TGTGCCATTTCGGATGGTCCCAACAAGGCCCAGCATTTT. Its translation: CAISDGPNKAQHF.